Listed below are T cell receptor beta chains from one sample, sequenced in a study of T cells in Graves' hyperthyroidism and ophthalmopathy. TCRdb re-called the multiplex PCR reads with MiXCR, one entry per CDR3 protein. The repertoire holds hundreds of thousands of distinct CDR3 sequences, with 20% as singletons. The specimen sequenced was blood. These receptors all stem from a man in his forties with Graves' ophthalmopathy. Each CDR3 is given with its conserved first and last residue. The D gene is left open where the match is weak. Clone size is given for some rows only: seen once, a few or many times, or a class if the clone is expanded.

few	.	TRBV10-3	TRBJ1-2	CAIWGRSGGGYTF	TGTGCCATCTGGGGCAGGAGTGGGGGAGGCTACACCTTC
many	.	TRBV12-3/TRBV12-4	TRBJ1-1	CASSLARAGTEAFF	TGTGCCAGCAGTTTAGCCAGGGCTGGGACTGAAGCTTTCTTT
.	.	TRBV4-2	TRBJ2-5	CASSLIVGTQYF	TGTGCCAGCAGCTTGATTGTAGGGACCCAGTACTTC
few	.	TRBV9	TRBJ1-5	CASSVNSRDQPQHF	TGTGCCAGCAGCGTAAATTCAAGGGATCAGCCCCAGCATTTT
many	TRBD2	TRBV28	TRBJ2-1	CASSSVGLAGDEQFF	TGTGCCAGCAGTTCTGTAGGACTAGCGGGTGATGAGCAGTTCTTC
.	.	TRBV7-9	TRBJ2-7	CASSFTGTETYEQYF	TGTGCCAGCAGCTTCACCGGGACCGAGACCTACGAGCAGTACTTC
.	TRBD1	TRBV3-1	TRBJ2-1	CASSLLAYPGTGGNEQFF	TGTGCCAGCAGCCTATTAGCTTACCCCGGGACAGGGGGCAATGAGCAGTTCTTC
few	.	TRBV5-1	TRBJ2-1	CASSLVGVEEQFF	TGCGCCAGCAGCTTGGTGGGGGTCGAGGAGCAGTTCTTC
many	.	TRBV2	TRBJ2-5	CASIAQGPAETQYF	TGTGCCAGCATAGCACAGGGCCCGGCGGAGACCCAGTACTTC
.	TRBD1	TRBV29-1	TRBJ2-3	CSTDRDGTQYF	TGCAGCACAGACAGGGATGGTACGCAGTATTTT
few	.	TRBV7-9	TRBJ2-1	CASSLVVDGFEQFF	TGTGCCAGCAGCTTAGTGGTAGACGGCTTCGAGCAGTTCTTC
many	.	TRBV3-1	TRBJ1-5	CASSQGRGQPQHF	TGTGCCAGCAGCCAAGGGAGGGGTCAGCCCCAGCATTTT
few	.	TRBV27	TRBJ1-2	CASSLVGMGYGYTF	TGTGCCAGCAGTTTGGTGGGTATGGGGTATGGCTACACCTTC
.	TRBD1	TRBV20-1	TRBJ2-1	CSAPKLGRGLNEQFF	TGCAGTGCCCCAAAGCTGGGCAGGGGGCTCAATGAGCAGTTCTTC
.	.	TRBV5-1	TRBJ1-1	CASSLDGDLNTEAFF	TGCGCCAGCAGCTTGGACGGGGATTTGAACACTGAAGCTTTCTTT
few	.	TRBV5-1	TRBJ2-2	CASMGGAQETGELFF	TGCGCCAGCATGGGGGGGGCGCAAGAGACCGGGGAGCTGTTTTTT
.	.	TRBV6-2/TRBV6-3	TRBJ2-3	CASSQVPSTDTQYF	TGTGCCAGCAGTCAGGTCCCGAGCACAGATACGCAGTATTTT
many	TRBD2	TRBV7-6	TRBJ2-3	CASSLGSGTSGRNTQYF	TGTGCCAGCAGCTTAGGCTCAGGGACTAGCGGGAGAAATACGCAGTATTTT
.	TRBD1	TRBV5-5	TRBJ1-4	CASSFSRGNEKLFF	TGTGCCAGCAGCTTTAGCAGGGGGAATGAAAAACTGTTTTTT
many	.	TRBV6-6	TRBJ1-1	CASSYRGVGNTEAFF	TGTGCCAGCAGTTACAGGGGCGTTGGGAACACTGAAGCTTTCTTT
.	.	TRBV20-1	TRBJ1-4	CSARDVRLTNEKLFF	TGCAGTGCTAGAGACGTCAGACTAACTAATGAAAAACTGTTTTTT
.	TRBD2	TRBV5-4	TRBJ2-5	CASSPPGLAGQTETQYF	TGTGCCAGCAGTCCTCCGGGACTAGCGGGCCAGACGGAGACCCAGTACTTC
few	.	TRBV18	TRBJ1-5	CASSPPAGDQPQHF	TGTGCCAGCTCACCACCCGCAGGGGATCAGCCCCAGCATTTT
.	TRBD2	TRBV5-1	TRBJ2-3	CASSQQTSGSRGTQYF	TGCGCCAGCAGCCAACAGACTAGCGGGAGTCGGGGTACGCAGTATTTT
.	TRBD1	TRBV20-1	TRBJ1-1	CSATTLGGRSEAFF	TGCAGTGCTACCACGTTAGGGGGCAGGTCTGAAGCTTTCTTT
.	TRBD1	TRBV4-2	TRBJ2-3	CASSRGQDEGTQYF	TGTGCCAGCAGTCGCGGACAGGATGAGGGTACGCAGTATTTT
many	.	TRBV20-1	TRBJ1-2	CSAREAGRNDGYTF	TGCAGTGCTAGAGAGGCAGGGAGAAACGATGGCTACACCTTC
many	.	TRBV18	TRBJ1-5	CASSPKNTGLNQPQHF	TGTGCCAGCTCACCCAAAAATACAGGGCTCAATCAGCCCCAGCATTTT
few	.	TRBV18	TRBJ2-5	CASSFSYQETQYF	TGTGCCAGCAGTTTCTCGTACCAAGAGACCCAGTACTTC
many	.	TRBV20-1	TRBJ1-1	CSAGYSALATEAFF	TGCAGTGCTGGGTACAGCGCGTTGGCCACTGAAGCTTTCTTT
many	.	TRBV20-1	TRBJ1-5	CSASFGSGSNQPQHF	TGCAGTGCTAGCTTCGGGAGCGGGAGCAATCAGCCCCAGCATTTT
many	.	TRBV7-2	TRBJ2-7	CASSLVLFEQYF	TGTGCCAGCAGCTTAGTACTCTTCGAGCAGTACTTC
.	TRBD2	TRBV30	TRBJ2-3	CAWSGLAGVADTQYF	TGTGCCTGGAGTGGACTAGCGGGAGTTGCGGATACGCAGTATTTT
few	.	TRBV28	TRBJ2-2	CASSGGALNTGELFF	TGTGCCAGCAGCGGTGGGGCGCTGAACACCGGGGAGCTGTTTTTT
.	TRBD1	TRBV5-5	TRBJ1-5	CASSLEDRGWQPQHF	TGTGCCAGCAGCTTGGAGGACAGGGGGTGGCAGCCCCAGCATTTT
few	.	TRBV2	TRBJ2-6	CASRGMFSGANVLTF	TGTGCCAGCAGGGGGATGTTCTCTGGGGCCAACGTCCTGACTTTC
few	.	TRBV2	TRBJ2-5	CVSSDFGSWETQYF	TGTGTCAGCAGTGATTTTGGGTCCTGGGAGACCCAGTACTTC
many	.	TRBV11-2	TRBJ2-5	CASSLLIAERRLYF	TGTGCCAGCAGCTTATTGATCGCGGAACGCCGACTGTACTTC
once	.	TRBV19	TRBJ1-1	CASRLEGQNTEAFF	TGTGCCAGCAGACTTGAGGGGCAGAACACTGAAGCTTTCTTT
few	.	TRBV5-1	TRBJ1-2	CASSRSDPGGYTF	TGCGCCAGCAGCCGCTCCGACCCGGGGGGCTACACCTTC
.	TRBD2	TRBV19	TRBJ2-2	CASTVLAGDRNTGELFF	TGTGCCAGTACTGTCCTAGCGGGGGACCGTAACACCGGGGAGCTGTTTTTT
few	.	TRBV5-1	TRBJ2-7	CASSYRDTSYEQYF	TGCGCCAGCAGCTATCGGGACACGTCCTACGAGCAGTACTTC
once	TRBD2	TRBV5-1	TRBJ2-1	CASTREGASGGPYYNEQFF	TGCGCCAGCACTCGAGAGGGGGCTAGCGGGGGGCCGTACTACAATGAGCAGTTCTTC
many	.	TRBV7-3	TRBJ2-3	CASSLLKTSQPDTQYF	TGTGCCAGCAGCTTACTAAAGACTAGTCAGCCAGATACGCAGTATTTT
few	.	TRBV5-1	TRBJ2-7	CASSFQGGALNEQYF	TGCGCCAGCAGCTTCCAGGGGGGGGCACTGAACGAGCAGTACTTC
.	TRBD2	TRBV20-1	TRBJ2-1	CGASGSGNEQFF	TGCGGTGCTAGCGGATCAGGCAATGAGCAGTTCTTC
many	TRBD2	TRBV7-8	TRBJ2-2	CASSLIAGVGTGELFF	TGTGCCAGCAGCCTGATAGCGGGAGTAGGAACCGGGGAGCTGTTTTTT
few	.	TRBV30	TRBJ2-3	CAWSLGDFTDTQYF	TGTGCCTGGAGTCTTGGGGACTTCACAGATACGCAGTATTTT
.	.	TRBV10-2	TRBJ2-7	CASSESGFAYEQYF	TGCGCCAGCAGTGAGTCCGGTTTCGCCTACGAGCAGTACTTC
few	.	TRBV4-2	TRBJ2-1	CASSSTGVSSYNEQFF	TGTGCCAGCAGCTCTACGGGGGTAAGCTCCTACAATGAGCAGTTCTTC
many	.	TRBV12-3/TRBV12-4	TRBJ2-7	CASSRGNEQYF	TGTGCCAGCAGTCGGGGGAACGAGCAGTACTTC